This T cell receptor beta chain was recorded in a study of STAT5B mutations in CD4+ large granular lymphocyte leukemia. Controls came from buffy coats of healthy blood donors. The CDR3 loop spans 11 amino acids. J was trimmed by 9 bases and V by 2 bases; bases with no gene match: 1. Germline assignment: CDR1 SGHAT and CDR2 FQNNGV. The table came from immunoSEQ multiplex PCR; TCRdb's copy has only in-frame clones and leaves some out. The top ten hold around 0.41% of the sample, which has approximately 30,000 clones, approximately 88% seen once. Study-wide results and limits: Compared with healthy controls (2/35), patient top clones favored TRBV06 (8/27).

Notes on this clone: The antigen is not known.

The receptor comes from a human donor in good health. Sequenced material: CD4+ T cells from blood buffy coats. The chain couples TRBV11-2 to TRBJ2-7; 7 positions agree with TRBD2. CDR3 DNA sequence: TGTGCCAGCAGCTTAACGGGGGGGCAGTACTTC. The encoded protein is CASSLTGGQYF.